Below are 18 T cell receptor beta chains sequenced from a single sample in a study of human T cells and chemical hapten exposure. Time point noted: patch test 1, 2 weeks after DPC sensitization. The treatment was: therapeutic diphenylcyclopropenone sensitization with weekly scalp DPC. Via MiXCR, TCRdb re-called the RACE reads, giving one row per CDR3 protein. Of some 170,000 distinct CDR3 sequences in the sample, 20% to 25% are singletons; the top ten hold less than 7%. The starting material was whole blood, obtained in connection with sensitization to the hapten diphenylcyclopropenone (DPC). The receptors were gathered from a woman aged 45-65 years with alopecia areata. Some clones in this sample may be carry-over from other donors' samples.

This chain joins TRBV6-5 and TRBJ2-5; D is ambiguous. Trimming shortened V by 5 bases and J by 7 bases, and 8 bases separated the two germline ends. The CDR3 contains 11 residues. Germline V gives CDR1 MNHEY, CDR2 SVGAGI. The CDR3 bases are TGTGCCAGCAGTACCGCCTCGACCCAGTACTTC. Encoded protein: CASSTASTQYF.

This chain links TRBV25-1 with TRBJ1-5; D is ambiguous. Germline loops: CDR1 MGHDK, CDR2 SYGVNS. Between the trimmed V and J ends, which lost 1 base and 5 bases, there was a span of 6 bases. The CDR3 covers 13 residues. CDR3 sequence (DNA): TGTGCCAGCAGTGAATCAGCAGATCAGCCCCAGCATTTT. It is translated as CASSESADQPQHF.

V usage is TRBV3-1 and J usage is TRBJ2-1; 12 bases are shared with TRBD2. CDR3 length equals 15 residues. J lost 9 bases, V lost 4 bases, and 7 bases had no gene match. CDR1 LGHDT and CDR2 YNNKEL come from the germline V gene (reference sequence). CDR3 DNA sequence: TGTGCCAGCAGCCGAGGACTAGCGGGAATGGGTGAGCAGTTCTTC. The encoded protein is CASSRGLAGMGEQFF.

This clonotype was counted a few times. The chain uses TRBV4-2 and TRBJ2-5; D unclear. The V end lost 0 bases, the J end lost 2 bases, and 16 bases lay between the germline ends. From germline, CDR1 is LGHNA and CDR2 YNFKEQ. The CDR3 length is 17 residues. CDR3 in DNA: TGTGCCAGCAGCCAAGAACCCGGCAGGAGTATTCAAGAGACCCAGTACTTC. Its protein is CASSQEPGRSIQETQYF.

V and J are TRBV11-2 and TRBJ1-1; no clear D. V was shortened by 1 base and J by 6 bases, with 9 bases between the two germline ends. The germline gives CDR1 SGHAT, CDR2 FQNNGV. The CDR3 is made up of 13 amino acids. CDR3 DNA: TGTGCCAGCAGCTTAGCGGGGTATTCTGAAGCTTTCTTT. Amino acids: CASSLAGYSEAFF.

J is TRBJ2-1 and V is TRBV5-1; TRBD1 might be the D (6 bases). Trimming removed 4 bases at V and 4 bases at J, with 9 bases between. The germline CDR1 and CDR2 sequences are SGHRS and YFSETQ. The CDR3 is made up of 13 amino acids. CDR3 region: CASSVDRYNEQFF. DNA for the CDR3: TGCGCCAGCAGCGTGGACAGATACAATGAGCAGTTCTTC.

This clonotype was recorded a few times. The chain joins TRBV10-3 to TRBJ2-5; D is unresolved. The CDR3 covers 12 residues. CDR1 and CDR2 (germline): ENHRY, SYGVKD. Trimming cost V 6 bases and J 5 bases, with 10 bases left between them. Here the CDR3 reads CAIRDGLETQYF. The CDR3 DNA sequence: TGTGCCATCAGGGACGGTTTGGAGACCCAGTACTTC.

J is TRBJ2-2 and V is TRBV9, with D possibly TRBD1 on 5 matching bases. The CDR3 runs to 13 residues. The germline V and J ends were trimmed by 4 bases and 4 bases, with 8 bases remaining between them. CDR1 is SGDLS, CDR2 YYNGEE, per germline. CDR3 nucleotide sequence: TGTGCCAGCAGCAAGGACATCACCGGGGAGCTGTTTTTT. Translated: CASSKDITGELFF.

Only a few counts were recorded for this clonotype. The J gene is TRBJ2-5, the V gene TRBV5-1; D perhaps matches TRBD1 (5 bases). This CDR3 is 15 amino acids long. Between the trimmed V and J ends, which lost 4 bases and 6 bases, there was a span of 19 bases. Looked up from germline, CDR1 is SGHRS and CDR2 is YFSETQ. The CDR3 region is CASSPSDIYGQTQYF. The CDR3 DNA reads TGCGCCAGCAGCCCCTCGGACATTTATGGGCAGACCCAGTACTTC.

This clonotype was detected a few times. This sequence joins TRBV11-3 and TRBJ2-2, with no clear D. The CDR3 loop spans 12 amino acids. The germline V gene encodes CDR1 SGHNT and CDR2 YENEEA. The ends were cut back, 5 bases at V and 9 bases at J, with 10 bases in the middle. The CDR3 DNA reads TGTGCCAGCAGCCGGAATACCTGGGAGCTGTTTTTT. This codes for CASSRNTWELFF.

V is TRBV6-2 or TRBV6-3 and J is TRBJ1-5, with TRBD1 matching over 7 bases. The CDR3 consists of 15 residues. The J segment lost 6 bases and the V segment lost 5 bases, leaving 10 bases of the junction unmatched. Germline V gene sequence: CDR1 MNHEY, CDR2 SVGEGT. This CDR3 reads CASSRQGMGGQPQHF. CDR3 DNA sequence: TGTGCCAGCAGTAGACAGGGAATGGGAGGTCAGCCCCAGCATTTT.

This chain connects TRBV2 to TRBJ2-2; possibly TRBD1 for D (6 bases). The CDR3 totals 15 residues. The germline gives CDR1 SNHLY, CDR2 FYNNEI. Deletions cut 6 bases from V and 5 bases from J, with 16 bases between. CDR3 coding DNA: TGTGCCAGCAGGCCGCTTATAGGGGGAACCGGGGAGCTGTTTTTT. It codes for CASRPLIGGTGELFF.

This sequence joins TRBV18 and TRBJ1-5, with D unresolved. V was shortened by 1 base and J by 0 bases, with 7 bases between the two germline ends. CDR1 and CDR2 from the germline V gene are KGHSH and LQKENI. This CDR3 is built from 15 residues. CDR3 nucleotide sequence: TGTGCCAGCTCACCACAGACTCTTAGCAATCAGCCCCAGCATTTT. Translated, it gives CASSPQTLSNQPQHF.

There are a few counts of this clonotype. The chain links TRBV13 to TRBJ2-1, with 9 bases fitting TRBD2. The V and J ends lost 5 bases and 15 bases, in that order; junction bases with no gene match: 8. The CDR3 loop spans 12 amino acids. The germline gives CDR1 PRHDT, CDR2 FYEKMQ (reference sequence). As DNA, the CDR3 is TGTGCCAGCAGCCGGTCCGGGACTAGCCTGTTCTTC. Encoded protein: CASSRSGTSLFF.

This clonotype was seen only a few times. The chain links TRBV24-1 to TRBJ2-7; 7 nucleotides line up with TRBD1. The CDR3 covers 15 residues. Unmatched junction bases numbered 10, after V lost 5 bases and J lost 4 bases. CDR1 is KGHDR and CDR2 is SFDVKD in the germline V gene. The CDR3 bases are TGTGCCACCAGTGCCGATGACAGGGACGGGTACGAGCAGTACTTC. It translates to CATSADDRDGYEQYF.

This clonotype appeared a few times. This chain joins TRBV30 and TRBJ1-1; D is uncertain. Trimming pared 4 bases from V and 1 base from J, leaving 10 bases between. The germline CDR1 and CDR2 sequences are GTSNPN and SVGIG (reference sequence). This CDR3 contains 13 residues. The CDR3 reads CAWIGRTNTEAFF. CDR3 DNA: TGTGCCTGGATAGGACGGACGAACACTGAAGCTTTCTTT.

The chain has TRBV11-1 and TRBJ2-1, with D perhaps TRBD1 or TRBD2 (5 bases each). The ends were cut back, 8 bases at V and 7 bases at J, with 12 bases in the middle. This CDR3 region has 12 residues. Germline assignment: CDR1 SGHAT and CDR2 FQDESV (reference sequence). The CDR3 sequence: CASSLGENEQFF. CDR3 DNA sequence: TGTGCCAGCTCTCTGGGGGAGAATGAGCAGTTCTTC.

This rearrangement joins TRBV12-5 to TRBJ2-1; no reliable D call. CDR1 and CDR2 (germline): LGHNT, FRNRAP. The CDR3 runs 15 residues. V lost 3 bases and J 7 bases, leaving 16 bases between the germline ends. CDR3 loop: CASGFLFYPTNEQFF. Here the CDR3 DNA reads TGTGCTAGTGGTTTCCTATTTTACCCAACAAATGAGCAGTTCTTC. Supplemented by reference TRBV12-5 and TRBJ2-1, the full variable domain reads DARVTQTPRHKVTEMGQEVTMRCQPILGHNTVFWYRQTMMQGLELLAYFRNRAPLDDSGMPKDRFSAEMPDATLATLKIQPSEPRDSAVYFCASGFLFYPTNEQFFGPGTRLTVL.